These 23 T cell receptor beta chains share one sample of origin, sequenced in a study of a mutant IDH1 vaccine in newly diagnosed glioma. Antigens for these TCRs are unknown. TCRdb keeps only in-frame clones here, not all; method: immunoSEQ multiplex PCR. Of approximately 50,000 clones detected, around 80% appear once; the ten largest clones hold about 5.2%. The time point here: week 5, during vaccination. In every dose of vaccine, 300 ug of mutant IDH1 20-mer peptide was given alongside topical imiquimod. The specimen was PBMCs, collected from a glioma patient whose treatment included an IDH1 peptide vaccine. These receptors all stem from a man aged 50-60 years with glioma.

The chain uses TRBV7-2 and TRBJ1-5; D may be TRBD1 (5 bases). Deletions cut 5 bases from V and 1 base from J, with 12 bases between. Germline assignment: CDR1 SGHTA and CDR2 FQGNSA. The CDR3 is 15 residues long. The chain's CDR3 is CASSISGSSNQPQHF. As DNA, the CDR3 is TGTGCCAGCAGCATCTCAGGGAGCAGCAATCAGCCCCAGCATTTT.

This chain joins TRBV19 and TRBJ2-1, with D perhaps being TRBD1 or TRBD2 (5 bases each). Germline V gene data show CDR1 as LNHDA and CDR2 as SQIVND (reference sequence). The V end was cut by 1 base, the J end by 15 bases, with 13 bases between. This CDR3 is 12 amino acids long. DNA of the CDR3: TGTGCCAGTAGTATAGGGGGCACTGGACTGTTCTTC. Translated: CASSIGGTGLFF.

This clone was seen only once. V and J are TRBV14 and TRBJ1-4, with D possibly matching TRBD1 (5 bases). This CDR3 is built from 18 residues. Germline V gene lookup returns CDR1 SGHDN and CDR2 FVKESK. V was cut by 4 bases and J by 0 bases, with 18 bases left in between. The CDR3, as DNA: TGTGCCAGCAGCCCCTTCGGGGGTCGTCCCACAACTAATGAAAAACTGTTTTTT. This codes for CASSPFGGRPTTNEKLFF. The whole variable domain, filled in from reference TRBV14 and TRBJ1-4, reads EAGVTQFPSHSVIEKGQTVTLRCDPISGHDNLYWYRRVMGKEIKFLLHFVKESKQDESGMPNNRFLAERTGGTYSTLKVQPAELEDSGVYFCASSPFGGRPTTNEKLFFGSGTQLSVL.

The chain carries TRBV7-8 and TRBJ1-1, with D possibly TRBD1 on 6 matching bases. Trimming took off 1 base at V and 8 bases at J, with 14 bases between the two ends. Germline assignment: CDR1 SGHVS and CDR2 FQNEAQ. The CDR3 length is 14 residues. CDR3 amino acids: CASSLEQGPSEAFF. CDR3 nucleotide sequence: TGTGCCAGCAGCTTAGAACAGGGACCATCGGAAGCTTTCTTT.

V gene TRBV10-3 combines with J gene TRBJ2-5, with no clear D. V lost 3 bases and J lost 1, with 9 bases in between. CDR1 and CDR2 (germline): ENHRY, SYGVKD. This CDR3 is 14 amino acids long. The CDR3 spells CAISDDNRQETQYF. The CDR3 nucleotides read TGTGCCATCAGTGATGACAACCGCCAAGAGACCCAGTACTTC.

The rearrangement uses TRBV5-1 and TRBJ2-7; D uncertain. Trimming shortened V by 0 bases and J by 5 bases, and 6 bases separated the two germline ends. Germline V CDR1 and CDR2: SGHRS, YFSETQ. CDR3 length: 12 residues. CDR3 bases: TGCGCCAGCAGCTTGGAGTTCAACGAGCAGTACTTC. Translation: CASSLEFNEQYF.

This chain connects TRBV6-1 to TRBJ2-2; a possible D gene is TRBD2 (6 bases). Trimming left V 8 bases short and J 2 bases short, with 15 bases between. The CDR3 length is 15 residues. CDR1 and CDR2 from the germline V gene are MNHNS and SASEGT. The chain's CDR3 is CASARESINTGELFF. The CDR3 DNA reads TGTGCCAGCGCTCGGGAGTCGATTAACACCGGGGAGCTGTTTTTT.

Details on this clone: Other DNA sequences in this sample translate to the same CDR3. This chain joins TRBV29-1 and TRBJ1-2, with TRBD1 as a possible D gene (6 bases). Trimming stripped 6 bases from V and 8 bases from J, with 13 bases between. The CDR3 extends over 11 amino acids. Per the germline V gene, CDR1 is SQVTM and CDR2 is ANQGSEA. The CDR3 protein is CSVEQGRGYTF. In nucleotides, the CDR3 is TGCAGCGTGGAACAGGGTAGAGGCTACACCTTC.

The chain combines TRBV29-1 with TRBJ1-4, with 9 bases fitting TRBD1. The CDR3 spans 13 residues. The J segment lost 5 bases and the V segment lost 4 bases, leaving 2 bases of the junction unmatched. The V gene's germline CDR1 is SQVTM and CDR2 ANQGSEA. CDR3 nucleotide sequence: TGCAGCGTTGCGGGGACAGGGAATGAAAAACTGTTTTTT. Protein: CSVAGTGNEKLFF.

V usage is TRBV19 and J usage is TRBJ1-1; possible D gene TRBD1, 5 bases. The CDR3 has 12 amino acids. Trimming pared 10 bases from V and 7 bases from J, leaving 16 bases between. CDR1 LNHDA and CDR2 SQIVND come from the germline V gene (reference sequence). The CDR3 protein is CATILRDFEAFF. The DNA of the CDR3 is TGTGCCACCATCCTCAGGGATTTTGAAGCTTTCTTT.

J is TRBJ1-5 and V is TRBV5-8; 8 positions match TRBD1. From germline, CDR1 is SGHTS and CDR2 YDEGEE. CDR3 length: 14 amino acids. Trimming at V came to 4 bases and at J to 5 bases, leaving 5 bases not matched to a gene. CDR3 sequence (DNA): TGTGCCAGCAGCATTCGGACAGGGCATCAGCCCCAGCATTTT. It is translated as CASSIRTGHQPQHF.

The rearrangement joins TRBV7-2 to TRBJ1-1; perhaps TRBD1 as D (5 bases). Deletions cut 1 base from V and 3 bases from J, with 15 bases between. The CDR3 extends over 16 amino acids. Per germline, CDR1 SGHTA and CDR2 FQGNSA. The CDR3 here is CASSLGSRGGDTEAFF. The CDR3 DNA reads as TGTGCCAGCAGCTTAGGCTCCCGGGGAGGGGACACTGAAGCTTTCTTT.

For the CDR3, the DNA is TGTGCCAGCAGTGAAGGAAGTAGCCATAGGGGGCTGTTCTTC. Translation gives CASSEGSSHRGLFF. The chain carries TRBV2 and TRBJ2-1, with 7 bases aligning to TRBD1. Losses at the gene ends were 1 base for V and 15 bases for J; bases not matched to a gene: 12. CDR3 length equals 14 residues. Looked up from germline, CDR1 is SNHLY and CDR2 is FYNNEI.

DNA for the CDR3: TGTGCCAGCAGCGTACATGCCCCCGGGGAGCTGTTTTTT. It encodes CASSVHAPGELFF. V usage is TRBV7-9 and J usage is TRBJ2-2; D gene uncertain. The CDR3 sequence is 13 residues long. The V gene's germline CDR1 is SEHNR and CDR2 FQNEAQ (reference sequence). Trimming took 5 bases from V and 6 from J, leaving 10 bases between them.

The chain employs TRBV18 and TRBJ1-5; D is unclear. Germline-derived CDR1 and CDR2 are KGHSH and LQKENI. V shed 0 bases and J shed 7 bases, with 7 bases lying between them. This CDR3 has 13 amino acids. The CDR3 region is CASSPPGDQPQHF. The CDR3 bases are TGTGCCAGCTCACCACCAGGTGACCAGCCCCAGCATTTT.

This chain uses TRBV29-1 with TRBJ2-3, with D tentatively TRBD1 (6 bases). The V gene lost 4 bases and the J gene lost 4 bases, with 9 bases spanning the gap. Germline V gives CDR1 SQVTM, CDR2 ANQGSEA. This CDR3 comprises 12 residues. CDR3 protein: CSVAGAADTQYF. CDR3 coding DNA: TGCAGCGTTGCAGGGGCGGCAGATACGCAGTATTTT.

The rearrangement joins TRBV9 to TRBJ1-1; 7 positions agree with TRBD1. CDR1 and CDR2 (germline): SGDLS, YYNGEE. V lost 4 bases to trimming and J lost 1 base; unmatched junction nucleotides: 4. The CDR3 consists of 14 residues. The CDR3 loop is CASSPRQGNTEAFF. The CDR3 region has the DNA TGTGCCAGCAGCCCAAGACAGGGGAACACTGAAGCTTTCTTT.

The chain employs TRBV25-1 and TRBJ2-5, with a possible D match to TRBD2 (6 bases). CDR1 and CDR2 (germline): MGHDK, SYGVNS. This CDR3 is 14 amino acids long. The V end lost 6 bases, the J end lost 5 bases, and 16 bases lay between the germline ends. CDR3 loop: CASSQAAGGETQYF. Written as DNA, the CDR3 is TGTGCCAGCAGCCAAGCGGCCGGAGGGGAGACCCAGTACTTC.

J is TRBJ2-1 and V is TRBV6-5; TRBD2 agrees at 10 bases. Germline CDR1 and CDR2: MNHEY and SVGAGI. CDR3 size: 15 residues. Unmatched junction bases numbered 9, after V lost 4 bases and J lost 9 bases. CDR3 nucleotide sequence: TGTGCCAGCAGTTCCCGCAGTAGCGGGGGGCCTGAGCAGTTCTTC. As protein: CASSSRSSGGPEQFF.

The chain uses TRBV19 and TRBJ2-3; 14 bases map to TRBD2. CDR3 size: 16 residues. Germline CDR1 is LNHDA and CDR2 is SQIVND (reference sequence). J gave up 3 bases and V 5 bases, and 4 bases lay outside the gene matches. The CDR3: CASSPGLAGETDTQYF. As DNA, the CDR3 is TGTGCCAGTAGTCCGGGACTAGCGGGGGAGACAGATACGCAGTATTTT.

V gene TRBV2 combines with J gene TRBJ2-5; possibly TRBD2 for D (5 bases). CDR3 size: 13 residues. V was trimmed by 6 bases and J by 4 bases, leaving 12 bases between them. CDR1 is SNHLY and CDR2 is FYNNEI in the germline V gene. The CDR3 loop is CASSNRGAETQYF. CDR3 nucleotides: TGTGCCAGCAGCAATCGGGGTGCAGAGACCCAGTACTTC.

The chain employs TRBV9 and TRBJ2-7; D is tentatively TRBD1 or TRBD2 (5 bases each). Germline CDR1 reads SGDLS; CDR2 reads YYNGEE. CDR3 size: 14 residues. Deletions cut 0 bases from V and 10 bases from J, with 17 bases between. CDR3 residues: CASSVEGTPSFQYF. CDR3 DNA: TGTGCCAGCAGCGTAGAAGGGACCCCAAGTTTCCAGTACTTC.

On this clone: An end of the junction differs from the germline gene, which may be a read error. This chain uses TRBV7-7 with TRBJ2-7, with 8 positions matching TRBD2. In germline, CDR1 is SSHAT, CDR2 FNYEAQ (reference sequence). CDR3 length: 16 residues. CDR3 sequence: CASSPLAGPSSYEQYF. As DNA, the CDR3 is TGTGCTAGCAGCCCCCTAGCGGGTCCGAGCTCCTACGAGCAGTACTTC.